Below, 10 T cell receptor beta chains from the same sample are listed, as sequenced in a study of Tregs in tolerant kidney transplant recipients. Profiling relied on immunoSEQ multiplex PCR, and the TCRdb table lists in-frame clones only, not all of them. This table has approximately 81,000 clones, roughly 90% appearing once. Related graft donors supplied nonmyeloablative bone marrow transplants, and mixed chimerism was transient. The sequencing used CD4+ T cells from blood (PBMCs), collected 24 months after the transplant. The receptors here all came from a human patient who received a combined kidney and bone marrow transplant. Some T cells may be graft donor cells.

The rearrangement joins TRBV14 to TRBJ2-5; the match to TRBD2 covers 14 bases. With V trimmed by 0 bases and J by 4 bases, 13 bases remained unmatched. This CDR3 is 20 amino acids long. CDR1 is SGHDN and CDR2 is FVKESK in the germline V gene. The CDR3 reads CASSQDKGTSGGISIETQYF. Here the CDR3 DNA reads TGTGCCAGCAGCCAAGATAAGGGGACTAGCGGGGGAATTAGTATAGAGACCCAGTACTTC.

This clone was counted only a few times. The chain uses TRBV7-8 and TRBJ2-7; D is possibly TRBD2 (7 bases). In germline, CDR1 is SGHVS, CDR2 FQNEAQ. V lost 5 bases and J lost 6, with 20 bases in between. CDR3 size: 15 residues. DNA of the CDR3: TGTGCCAGCAGCCCCTTCGGGGGGCCGGAAGGCGAGCAGTACTTC. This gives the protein CASSPFGGPEGEQYF.

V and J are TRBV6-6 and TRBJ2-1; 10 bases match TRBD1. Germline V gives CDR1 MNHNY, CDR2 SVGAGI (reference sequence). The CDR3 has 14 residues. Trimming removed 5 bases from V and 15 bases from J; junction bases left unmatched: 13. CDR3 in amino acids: CASSHSGTGVVGFF. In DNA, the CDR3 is TGTGCCAGCAGTCATTCCGGGACAGGGGTTGTCGGGTTCTTC.

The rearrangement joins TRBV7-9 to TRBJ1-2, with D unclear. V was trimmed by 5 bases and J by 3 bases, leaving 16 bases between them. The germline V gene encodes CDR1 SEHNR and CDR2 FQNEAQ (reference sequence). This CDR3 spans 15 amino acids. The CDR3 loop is CASSLKPRGDYGYTF. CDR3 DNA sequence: TGTGCCAGCAGCCTAAAGCCTCGGGGAGACTATGGCTACACCTTC.

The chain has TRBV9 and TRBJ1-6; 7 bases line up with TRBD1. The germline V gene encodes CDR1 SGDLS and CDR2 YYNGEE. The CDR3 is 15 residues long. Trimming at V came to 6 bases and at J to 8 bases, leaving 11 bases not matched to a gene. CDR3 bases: TGTGCCAGCAATCGACAGGGAACGAGCGATTCACCCCTCCACTTT. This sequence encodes CASNRQGTSDSPLHF.

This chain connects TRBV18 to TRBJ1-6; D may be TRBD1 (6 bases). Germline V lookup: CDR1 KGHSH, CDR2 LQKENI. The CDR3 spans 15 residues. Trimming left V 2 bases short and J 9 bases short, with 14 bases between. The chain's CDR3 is CASSPSGRGFSPLHF. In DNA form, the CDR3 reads TGTGCCAGCTCACCATCGGGCAGGGGATTTTCACCCCTCCACTTT.

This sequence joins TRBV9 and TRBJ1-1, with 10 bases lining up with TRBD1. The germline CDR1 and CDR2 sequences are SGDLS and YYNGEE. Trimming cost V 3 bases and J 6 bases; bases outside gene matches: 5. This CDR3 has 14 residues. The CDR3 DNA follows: TGTGCCAGCAGCGCCCGGACAGGGGGGGCTGAAGCTTTCTTT. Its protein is CASSARTGGAEAFF.

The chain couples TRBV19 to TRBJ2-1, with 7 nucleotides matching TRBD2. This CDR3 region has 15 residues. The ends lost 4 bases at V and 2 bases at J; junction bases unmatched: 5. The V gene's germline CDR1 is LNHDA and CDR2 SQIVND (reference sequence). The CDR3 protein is CASSTSGRPYNEQFF. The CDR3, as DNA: TGTGCCAGTAGTACTTCCGGGAGGCCCTACAATGAGCAGTTCTTC.

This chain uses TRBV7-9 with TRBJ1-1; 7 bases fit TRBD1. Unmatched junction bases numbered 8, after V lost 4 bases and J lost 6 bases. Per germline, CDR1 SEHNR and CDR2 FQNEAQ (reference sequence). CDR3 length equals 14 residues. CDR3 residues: CASSSTGRISEAFF. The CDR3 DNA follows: TGTGCCAGCAGCTCGACAGGGAGGATTTCTGAAGCTTTCTTT.

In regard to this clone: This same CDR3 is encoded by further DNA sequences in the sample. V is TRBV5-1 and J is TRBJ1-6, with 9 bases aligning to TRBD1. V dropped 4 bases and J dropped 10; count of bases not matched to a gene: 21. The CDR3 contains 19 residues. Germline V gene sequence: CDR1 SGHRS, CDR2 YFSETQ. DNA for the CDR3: TGCGCCAGCAGCCGGACAGGTTTAGGGATCGGGACAGGGAACTCACCCCTCCACTTT. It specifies CASSRTGLGIGTGNSPLHF. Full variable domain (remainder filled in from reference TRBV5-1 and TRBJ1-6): KAGVTQTPRYLIKTRGQQVTLSCSPISGHRSVSWYQQTPGQGLQFLFEYFSETQRNKGNFPGRFSGRQFSNSRSEMNVSTLELGDSALYLCASSRTGLGIGTGNSPLHFGNGTRLTVT.